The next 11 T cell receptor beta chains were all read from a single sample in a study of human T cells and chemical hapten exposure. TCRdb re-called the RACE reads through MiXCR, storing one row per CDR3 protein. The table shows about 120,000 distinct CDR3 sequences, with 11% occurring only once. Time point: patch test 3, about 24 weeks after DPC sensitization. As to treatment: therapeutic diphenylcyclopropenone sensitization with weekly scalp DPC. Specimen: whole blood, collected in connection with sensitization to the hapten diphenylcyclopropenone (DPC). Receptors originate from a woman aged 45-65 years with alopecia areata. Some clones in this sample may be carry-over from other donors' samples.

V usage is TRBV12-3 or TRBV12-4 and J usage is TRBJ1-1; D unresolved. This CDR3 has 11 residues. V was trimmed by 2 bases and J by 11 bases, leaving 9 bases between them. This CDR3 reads CASSLNMGAFF. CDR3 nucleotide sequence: TGTGCCAGCAGTTTAAACATGGGGGCTTTCTTT.

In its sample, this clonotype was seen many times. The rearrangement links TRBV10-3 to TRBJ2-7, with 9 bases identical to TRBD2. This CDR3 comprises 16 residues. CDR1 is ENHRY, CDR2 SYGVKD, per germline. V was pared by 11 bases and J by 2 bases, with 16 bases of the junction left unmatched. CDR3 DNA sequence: TGTGCCGCCGCGGGAGTAGCGGGAGTTCCTACCTACGAGCAGTACTTC. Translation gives CAAAGVAGVPTYEQYF.

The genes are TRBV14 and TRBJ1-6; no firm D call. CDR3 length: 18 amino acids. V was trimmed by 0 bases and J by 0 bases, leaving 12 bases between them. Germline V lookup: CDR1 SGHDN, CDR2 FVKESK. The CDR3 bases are TGTGCCAGCAGCCAAGAGCAAGGGCTGAGCTCCTATAATTCACCCCTCCACTTT. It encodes CASSQEQGLSSYNSPLHF.

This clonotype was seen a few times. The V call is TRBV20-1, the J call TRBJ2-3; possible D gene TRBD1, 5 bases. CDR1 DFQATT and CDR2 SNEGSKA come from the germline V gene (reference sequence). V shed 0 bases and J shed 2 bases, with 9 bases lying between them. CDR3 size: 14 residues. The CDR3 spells CSARDGADTDTQYF. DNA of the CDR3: TGCAGTGCTAGAGATGGGGCGGACACAGATACGCAGTATTTT.

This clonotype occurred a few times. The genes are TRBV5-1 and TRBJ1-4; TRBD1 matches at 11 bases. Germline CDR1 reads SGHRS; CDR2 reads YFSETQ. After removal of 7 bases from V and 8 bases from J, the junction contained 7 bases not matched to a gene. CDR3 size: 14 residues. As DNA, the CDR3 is TGCGCCAGCGCTCTGGGGACAGGGGGAGAAAAACTGTTTTTT. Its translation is CASALGTGGEKLFF.

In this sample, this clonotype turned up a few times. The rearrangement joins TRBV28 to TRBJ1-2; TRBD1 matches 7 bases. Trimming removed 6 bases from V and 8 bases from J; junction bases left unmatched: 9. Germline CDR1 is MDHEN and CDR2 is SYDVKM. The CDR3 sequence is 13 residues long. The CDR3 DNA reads TGTGCCAGCAGCCTTAGGACAGGTCGCGGCTACACCTTC. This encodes CASSLRTGRGYTF.

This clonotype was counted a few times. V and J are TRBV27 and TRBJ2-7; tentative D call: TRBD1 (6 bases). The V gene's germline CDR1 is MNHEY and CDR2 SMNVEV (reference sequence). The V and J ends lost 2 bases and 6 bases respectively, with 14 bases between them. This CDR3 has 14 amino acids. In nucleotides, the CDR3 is TGTGCCAGCAGTTTACAGGGGACATCGGGCGAGCAGTACTTC. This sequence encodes CASSLQGTSGEQYF.

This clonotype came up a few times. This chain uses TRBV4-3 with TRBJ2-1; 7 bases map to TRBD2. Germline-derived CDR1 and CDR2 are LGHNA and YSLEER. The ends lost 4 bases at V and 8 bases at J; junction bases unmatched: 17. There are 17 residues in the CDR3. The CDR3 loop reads CASSRWGPGLPVDEQFF. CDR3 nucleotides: TGCGCCAGCAGCCGATGGGGACCGGGACTACCCGTGGATGAGCAGTTCTTC.

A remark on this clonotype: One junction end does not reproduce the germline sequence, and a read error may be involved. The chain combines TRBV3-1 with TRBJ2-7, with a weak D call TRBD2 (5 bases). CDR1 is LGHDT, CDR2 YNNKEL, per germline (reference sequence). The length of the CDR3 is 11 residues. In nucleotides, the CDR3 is TGTACCAGCAGCCAAAGCGGTGGGCAGTACTTC. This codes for CTSSQSGGQYF.

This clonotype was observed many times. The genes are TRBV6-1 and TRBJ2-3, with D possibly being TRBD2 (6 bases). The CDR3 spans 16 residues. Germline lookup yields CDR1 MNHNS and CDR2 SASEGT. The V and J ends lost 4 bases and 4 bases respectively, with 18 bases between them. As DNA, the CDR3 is TGTGCCAGCAGTGCGGGGACTGGATTTGGGTCAGATACGCAGTATTTT. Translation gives CASSAGTGFGSDTQYF.

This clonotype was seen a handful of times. The CDR3: CASSEGGSGANVLTF. CDR3 DNA: TGTGCCAGCAGTGAAGGAGGCTCTGGGGCCAACGTCCTGACTTTC. The V and J genes are TRBV6-1 and TRBJ2-6; D ambiguous. V lost 1 base and J 0 bases, leaving 4 bases between the germline ends. This CDR3 has 15 residues. CDR1 is MNHNS, CDR2 SASEGT, per germline.